The rows below give T cell receptor beta chains drawn from one sample of a study of blood T cells in healthy people across ages. TCRdb redid the calling of the 5' RACE reads with MiXCR, one entry per CDR3 protein. In the table there are 750,000 or so distinct CDR3 sequences, around a quarter of which are singletons. These same records also appear under a second study, on T cells of mothers and their children.

The sequenced sample consisted of blood. The receptor source for this set is a boy aged 10-17 years in good health. The CDR3 runs from the conserved cysteine through the conserved F or W. D genes are given only for firm matches. The size entry is marked missing in some rows and otherwise reads once, few, many or a size class.

CDR3 length | D gene | clone size | J gene | V gene | CDR3 protein | CDR3 DNA
17 | NA | few | TRBJ2-7 | TRBV3-1 | CASSQPNVGASAGEQYF | TGTGCCAGCAGCCAACCAAACGTAGGCGCCTCCGCGGGCGAGCAGTACTTC
13 | NA | few | TRBJ2-7 | TRBV2 | CASSETTSYEQYF | TGTGCCAGCAGTGAAACCACATCATACGAGCAGTACTTC
15 | TRBD2 | many | TRBJ2-5 | TRBV5-1 | CASSLKRGGQETQYF | TGCGCCAGCAGCTTGAAGCGGGGGGGACAAGAGACCCAGTACTTC
15 | NA | NA | TRBJ2-4 | TRBV7-9 | CASSQYTLAKNIQYF | TGTGCCAGCAGCCAATACACGTTAGCCAAAAACATTCAGTACTTC
13 | NA | once | TRBJ2-1 | TRBV10-2 | CASSESTSGGRIF | TGCGCCAGCAGTGAGTCGACATCGGGGGGCAGGATCTTC
14 | NA | few | TRBJ1-5 | TRBV6-6 | CASTVSYSNQPQHF | TGTGCCAGCACCGTCTCGTATAGCAATCAGCCCCAGCATTTT
12 | NA | few | TRBJ2-1 | TRBV7-9 | CASSDVGNEQFF | TGTGCCAGCAGCGATGTGGGAAATGAGCAGTTCTTC
14 | NA | NA | TRBJ1-2 | TRBV7-9 | CASSSVLGGDGYTF | TGTGCCAGCAGCTCCGTCTTAGGAGGGGATGGCTACACCTTC
14 | NA | NA | TRBJ2-1 | TRBV24-1 | CATSAELVNNEQFF | TGTGCCACCAGTGCCGAACTGGTTAACAATGAGCAGTTCTTC
13 | NA | many | TRBJ1-2 | TRBV12-3/TRBV12-4 | CASSLDTNYGYTF | TGTGCCAGCAGCCTAGACACCAACTATGGCTACACCTTC
13 | NA | NA | TRBJ1-5 | TRBV20-1 | CSARGGETQPQHF | TGCAGTGCTAGAGGGGGGGAGACCCAGCCCCAGCATTTT
13 | NA | NA | TRBJ1-2 | TRBV18 | CASSGTERYGYTF | TGTGCCAGCTCAGGGACGGAACGGTATGGCTACACCTTC
12 | NA | NA | TRBJ1-3 | TRBV29-1 | CSVGTVGSTIYF | TGCAGCGTTGGGACAGTCGGAAGCACCATATATTTT
14 | NA | NA | TRBJ2-7 | TRBV5-6 | CASSLGDGYYEQYF | TGTGCCAGCAGCTTGGGGGACGGGTATTACGAGCAGTACTTC
16 | TRBD2 | few | TRBJ2-7 | TRBV7-2 | CASSLGRGTRAYEQYF | TGTGCCAGCAGCTTAGGCCGTGGGACTAGGGCCTACGAGCAGTACTTC
14 | TRBD1 | few | TRBJ1-6 | TRBV7-6 | CASSYGTADSPLHF | TGTGCCAGCAGCTATGGGACAGCGGATTCACCCCTCCACTTT
13 | NA | NA | TRBJ1-1 | TRBV5-1 | CASSLEADTEAFF | TGCGCCAGCAGCTTGGAAGCGGACACTGAAGCTTTCTTT
13 | NA | few | TRBJ1-1 | TRBV7-9 | CASSLLTDSEAFF | TGTGCCAGCAGCTTACTTACGGACAGTGAAGCTTTCTTT
16 | NA | NA | TRBJ2-1 | TRBV5-1 | CASSADPLASHNEQFF | TGCGCCAGCAGCGCGGATCCCCTAGCGTCCCACAATGAGCAGTTCTTC
16 | NA | few | TRBJ2-3 | TRBV4-1 | CASSPISGVGTDTQYF | TGCGCCAGCAGCCCAATTTCGGGCGTGGGCACAGATACGCAGTATTTT
13 | TRBD2 | NA | TRBJ2-7 | TRBV4-1 | CASSQEPSGEQYF | TGCGCCAGCAGCCAGGAGCCTAGCGGGGAGCAGTACTTC
13 | NA | few | TRBJ2-1 | TRBV7-9 | CASSLSSSSEQFF | TGTGCCAGCAGCTTATCTAGTAGTAGTGAGCAGTTCTTC
13 | TRBD1 | few | TRBJ2-4 | TRBV18 | CASSPDRVNIQYF | TGTGCCAGCTCACCCGACAGGGTAAACATTCAGTACTTC
14 | NA | few | TRBJ2-7 | TRBV3-1 | CASSQEWATYEQYF | TGTGCCAGCAGCCAAGAATGGGCCACCTACGAGCAGTACTTC
14 | NA | few | TRBJ2-6 | TRBV20-1 | CSAPPYTGANVLTF | TGCAGTGCTCCCCCTTATACTGGGGCCAACGTCCTGACTTTC
14 | TRBD2 | NA | TRBJ2-1 | TRBV7-8 | CASSPRPGGGEQFF | TGTGCCAGCAGTCCCCGTCCGGGAGGGGGTGAGCAGTTCTTC
18 | TRBD1 | NA | TRBJ2-1 | TRBV15 | CATSRPLGQGYPYNEQFF | TGTGCCACCAGCAGACCTCTGGGACAGGGGTATCCCTACAATGAGCAGTTCTTC
14 | NA | few | TRBJ2-7 | TRBV7-2 | CASSVDAGSYEQYF | TGTGCCAGCAGCGTGGATGCAGGGTCGTACGAGCAGTACTTC
18 | TRBD1 | few | TRBJ2-1 | TRBV12-3/TRBV12-4 | CASNPSGQMSESYNEQFF | TGTGCCAGCAACCCTTCGGGACAGATGAGCGAATCCTACAATGAGCAGTTCTTC
14 | NA | few | TRBJ1-1 | TRBV6-5 | CASSYGQGDTEAFF | TGTGCCAGCAGTTACGGGCAGGGAGACACTGAAGCTTTCTTT
16 | NA | NA | TRBJ2-2 | TRBV4-2 | CASSQAHGDNTGELFF | TGTGCCAGCAGCCAAGCCCATGGGGATAACACCGGGGAGCTGTTTTTT
17 | NA | few | TRBJ1-2 | TRBV9 | CASSVESGGSVSSGYTF | TGTGCCAGCAGCGTAGAGTCCGGCGGCTCAGTGAGCTCTGGCTACACCTTC
19 | TRBD2 | few | TRBJ2-1 | TRBV11-2 | CASSLDPPTSGRACNEQFF | TGTGCCAGCAGCTTAGATCCCCCGACTAGCGGGAGGGCTTGCAATGAGCAGTTCTTC
14 | TRBD2 | NA | TRBJ2-5 | TRBV11-2 | CASRNSGSGETQYF | TGTGCCAGCAGAAATAGCGGGAGCGGTGAGACCCAGTACTTC
14 | TRBD2 | few | TRBJ2-3 | TRBV7-2 | CASSLLAGLATQYF | TGTGCCAGCAGCCTGCTAGCGGGCTTGGCTACGCAGTATTTT
14 | NA | few | TRBJ2-7 | TRBV7-2 | CASSRSRVYYEQYF | TGTGCCAGCAGTCGGAGCAGGGTTTACTACGAGCAGTACTTC
14 | NA | NA | TRBJ1-4 | TRBV12-3/TRBV12-4 | CASSPWRTNEKLFF | TGTGCCAGCAGCCCGTGGAGGACTAATGAAAAACTGTTTTTT
16 | NA | few | TRBJ1-1 | TRBV7-9 | CASSPGKTDLNTEAFF | TGTGCCAGCAGCCCCGGAAAGACAGACTTGAACACTGAAGCTTTCTTT
12 | NA | few | TRBJ2-7 | TRBV6-6 | CASAGPSYEQYF | TGTGCCAGCGCCGGTCCCTCCTACGAGCAGTACTTC
16 | NA | few | TRBJ2-1 | TRBV3-1 | CASSQDFQSSYNEQFF | TGTGCCAGCAGCCAAGATTTCCAGTCCTCCTACAATGAGCAGTTCTTC